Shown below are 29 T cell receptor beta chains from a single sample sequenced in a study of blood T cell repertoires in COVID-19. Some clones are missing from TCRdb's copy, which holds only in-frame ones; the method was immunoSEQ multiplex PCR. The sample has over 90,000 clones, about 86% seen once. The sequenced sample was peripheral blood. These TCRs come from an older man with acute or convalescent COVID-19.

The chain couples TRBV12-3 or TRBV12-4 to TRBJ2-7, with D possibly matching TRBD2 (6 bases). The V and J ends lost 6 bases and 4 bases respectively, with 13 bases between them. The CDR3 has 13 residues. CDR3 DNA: TGTGCCAGCAGCACGGGGACTTTTTACGAGCAGTACTTC. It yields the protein CASSTGTFYEQYF.

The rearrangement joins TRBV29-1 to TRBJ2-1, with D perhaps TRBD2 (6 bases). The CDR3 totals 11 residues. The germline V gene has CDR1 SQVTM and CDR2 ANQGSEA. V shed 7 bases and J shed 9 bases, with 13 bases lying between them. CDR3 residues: CSGGRMGEQFF. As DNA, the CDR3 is TGCAGCGGAGGGAGGATGGGTGAGCAGTTCTTC.

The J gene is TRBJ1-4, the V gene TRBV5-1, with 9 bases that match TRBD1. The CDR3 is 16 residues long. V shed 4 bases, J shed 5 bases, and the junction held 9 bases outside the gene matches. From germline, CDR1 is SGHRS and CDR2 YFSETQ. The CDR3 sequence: CASSISTGTGNEKLFF. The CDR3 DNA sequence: TGCGCCAGCAGCATCTCTACCGGGACAGGGAATGAAAAACTGTTTTTT.

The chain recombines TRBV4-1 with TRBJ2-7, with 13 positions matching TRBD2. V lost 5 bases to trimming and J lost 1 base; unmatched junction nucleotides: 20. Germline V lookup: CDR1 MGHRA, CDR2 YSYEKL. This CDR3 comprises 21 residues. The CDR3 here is CASSRAGGIGLAGDPSYEQYF. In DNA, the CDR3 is TGCGCCAGCAGCAGGGCAGGGGGCATCGGACTAGCGGGAGACCCATCCTACGAGCAGTACTTC.

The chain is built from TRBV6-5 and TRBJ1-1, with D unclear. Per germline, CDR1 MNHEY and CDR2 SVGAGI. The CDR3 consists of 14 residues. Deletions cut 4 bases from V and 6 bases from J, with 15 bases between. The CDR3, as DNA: TGTGCCAGCAGTTCACGGTCTTTGGGCTCTGAAGCTTTCTTT. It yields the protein CASSSRSLGSEAFF.

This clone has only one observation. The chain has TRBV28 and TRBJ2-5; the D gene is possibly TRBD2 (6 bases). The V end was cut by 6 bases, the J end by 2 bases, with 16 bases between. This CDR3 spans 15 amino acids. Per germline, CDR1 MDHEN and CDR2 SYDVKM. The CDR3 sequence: CASSPMGSGQETQYF. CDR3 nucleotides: TGTGCCAGCAGCCCAATGGGTAGCGGTCAAGAGACCCAGTACTTC.

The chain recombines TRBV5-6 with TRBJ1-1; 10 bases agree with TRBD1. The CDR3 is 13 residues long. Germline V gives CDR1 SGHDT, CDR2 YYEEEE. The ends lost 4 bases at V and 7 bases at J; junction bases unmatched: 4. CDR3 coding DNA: TGTGCCAGCAGCCTGACAGGGGGCAATGAAGCTTTCTTT. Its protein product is CASSLTGGNEAFF.

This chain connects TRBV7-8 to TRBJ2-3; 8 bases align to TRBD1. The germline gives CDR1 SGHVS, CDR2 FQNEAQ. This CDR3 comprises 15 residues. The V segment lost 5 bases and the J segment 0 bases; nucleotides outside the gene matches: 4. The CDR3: CASSRRTGSTDTQYF. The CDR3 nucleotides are TGTGCCAGCAGCCGACGGACAGGGAGCACAGATACGCAGTATTTT.

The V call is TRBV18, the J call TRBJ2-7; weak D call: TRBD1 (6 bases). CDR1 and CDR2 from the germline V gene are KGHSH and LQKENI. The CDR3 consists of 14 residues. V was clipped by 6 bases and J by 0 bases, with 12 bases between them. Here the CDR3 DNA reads TGTGCCAGCTCGACCACGGACAGCTCCTACGAGCAGTACTTC. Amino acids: CASSTTDSSYEQYF.

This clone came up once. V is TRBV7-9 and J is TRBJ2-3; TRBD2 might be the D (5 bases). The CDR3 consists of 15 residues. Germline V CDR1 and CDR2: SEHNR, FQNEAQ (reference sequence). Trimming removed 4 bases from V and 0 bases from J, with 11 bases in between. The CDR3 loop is CASSSTTRSTDTQYF. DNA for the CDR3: TGTGCCAGCAGCTCGACCACTAGGAGCACAGATACGCAGTATTTT.

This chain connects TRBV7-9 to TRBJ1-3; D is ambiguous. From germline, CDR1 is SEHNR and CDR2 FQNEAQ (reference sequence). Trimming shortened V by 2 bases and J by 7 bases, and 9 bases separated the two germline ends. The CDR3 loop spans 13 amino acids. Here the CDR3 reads CASSLSLPNTIYF. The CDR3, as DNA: TGTGCCAGCAGCTTAAGCCTGCCCAACACCATATATTTT.

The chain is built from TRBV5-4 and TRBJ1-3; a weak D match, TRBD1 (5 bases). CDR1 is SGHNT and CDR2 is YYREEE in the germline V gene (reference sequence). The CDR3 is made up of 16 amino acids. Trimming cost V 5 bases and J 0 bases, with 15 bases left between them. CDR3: CASRPNPGPSGNTIYF. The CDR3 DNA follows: TGTGCCAGCAGACCCAATCCAGGGCCCTCTGGAAACACCATATATTTT. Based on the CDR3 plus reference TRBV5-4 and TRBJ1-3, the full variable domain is ETGVTQSPTHLIKTRGQQVTLRCSSQSGHNTVSWYQQALGQGPQFIFQYYREEENGRGNFPPRFSGLQFPNYSSELNVNALELDDSALYLCASRPNPGPSGNTIYFGEGSWLTVV.

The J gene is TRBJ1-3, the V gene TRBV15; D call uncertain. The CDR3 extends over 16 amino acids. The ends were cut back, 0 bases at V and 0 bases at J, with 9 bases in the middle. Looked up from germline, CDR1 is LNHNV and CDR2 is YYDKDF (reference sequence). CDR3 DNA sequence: TGTGCCACCAGCAGAGACAGGCAACGCTCTGGAAACACCATATATTTT. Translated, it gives CATSRDRQRSGNTIYF.

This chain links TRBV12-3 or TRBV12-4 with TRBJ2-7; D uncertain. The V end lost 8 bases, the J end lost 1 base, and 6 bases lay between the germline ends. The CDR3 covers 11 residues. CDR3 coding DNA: TGTGCCAGCTCTGTGTCCTACGAGCAGTACTTC. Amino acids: CASSVSYEQYF.

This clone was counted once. The CDR3 is CASRKREGSLYEQYF. Written as DNA, the CDR3 is TGTGCCAGCAGGAAGCGGGAGGGCAGTTTGTACGAGCAGTACTTC. The chain couples TRBV27 to TRBJ2-7; TRBD2 matches 10 bases. V lost 6 bases, J lost 4 bases, and 9 bases stayed unmatched. Looked up from germline, CDR1 is MNHEY and CDR2 is SMNVEV (reference sequence). This CDR3 is 15 amino acids long.

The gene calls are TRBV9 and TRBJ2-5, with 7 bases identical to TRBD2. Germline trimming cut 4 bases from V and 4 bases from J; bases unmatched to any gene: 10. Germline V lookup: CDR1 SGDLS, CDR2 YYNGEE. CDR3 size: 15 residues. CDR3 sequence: CASSLRDYGRETQYF. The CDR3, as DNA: TGTGCCAGCAGCCTGAGGGACTACGGCCGAGAGACCCAGTACTTC.

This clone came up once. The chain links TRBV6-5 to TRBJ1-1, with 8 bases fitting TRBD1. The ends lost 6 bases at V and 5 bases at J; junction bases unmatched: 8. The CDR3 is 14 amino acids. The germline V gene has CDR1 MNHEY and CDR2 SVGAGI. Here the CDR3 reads CASRRDTGGTEAFF. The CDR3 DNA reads TGTGCCAGCAGACGTGACACAGGGGGTACTGAAGCTTTCTTT.

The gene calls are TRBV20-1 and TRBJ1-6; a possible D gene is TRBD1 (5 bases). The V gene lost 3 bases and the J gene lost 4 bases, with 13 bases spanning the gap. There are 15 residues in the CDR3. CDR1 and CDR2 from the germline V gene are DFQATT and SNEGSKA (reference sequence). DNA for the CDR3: TGCAGTGCTAGTAGGGGAACCTCATATAATTCACCCCTCCACTTT. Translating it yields CSASRGTSYNSPLHF.

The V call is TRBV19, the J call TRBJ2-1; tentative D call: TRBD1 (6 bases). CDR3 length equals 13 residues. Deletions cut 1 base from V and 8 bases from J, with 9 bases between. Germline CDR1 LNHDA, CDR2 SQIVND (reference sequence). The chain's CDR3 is CASSIVRGDEQFF. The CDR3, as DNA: TGTGCCAGTAGTATAGTCAGGGGCGATGAGCAGTTCTTC. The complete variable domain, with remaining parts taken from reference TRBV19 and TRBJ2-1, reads DGGITQSPKYLFRKEGQNVTLSCEQNLNHDAMYWYRQDPGQGLRLIYYSQIVNDFQKGDIAEGYSVSREKKESFPLTVTSAQKNPTAFYLCASSIVRGDEQFFGPGTRLTVL.

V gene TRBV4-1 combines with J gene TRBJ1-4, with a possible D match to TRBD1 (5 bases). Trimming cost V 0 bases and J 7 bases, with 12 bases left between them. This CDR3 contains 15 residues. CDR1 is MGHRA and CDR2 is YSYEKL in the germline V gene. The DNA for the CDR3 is TGCGCCAGCAGCCAAGATGGTCAGGGTTTTGAAAAACTGTTTTTT. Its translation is CASSQDGQGFEKLFF.

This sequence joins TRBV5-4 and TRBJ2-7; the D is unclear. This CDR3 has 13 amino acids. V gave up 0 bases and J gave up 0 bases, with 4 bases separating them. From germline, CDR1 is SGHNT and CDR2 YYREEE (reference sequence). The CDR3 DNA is TGTGCCAGCAGCTTGGACTACTCCTACGAGCAGTACTTC. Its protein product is CASSLDYSYEQYF.

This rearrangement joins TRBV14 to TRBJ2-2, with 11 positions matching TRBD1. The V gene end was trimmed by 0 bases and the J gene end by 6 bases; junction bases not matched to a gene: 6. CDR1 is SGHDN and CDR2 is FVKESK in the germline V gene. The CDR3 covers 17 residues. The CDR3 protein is CASSQEIADRGPGELFF. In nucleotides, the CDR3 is TGTGCCAGCAGCCAAGAAATTGCGGACAGGGGGCCCGGGGAGCTGTTTTTT.

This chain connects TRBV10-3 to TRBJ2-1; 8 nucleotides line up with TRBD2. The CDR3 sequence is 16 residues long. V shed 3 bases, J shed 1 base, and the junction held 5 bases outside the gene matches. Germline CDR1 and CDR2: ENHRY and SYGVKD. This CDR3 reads CAISDSRGRSYNEQFF. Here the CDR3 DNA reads TGTGCCATCAGTGACAGTCGCGGGAGGTCCTACAATGAGCAGTTCTTC.

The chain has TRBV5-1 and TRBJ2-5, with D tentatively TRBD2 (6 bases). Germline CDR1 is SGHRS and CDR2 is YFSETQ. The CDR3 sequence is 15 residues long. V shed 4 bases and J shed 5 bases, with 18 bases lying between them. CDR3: CASSPTGGVGETQYF. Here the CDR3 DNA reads TGCGCCAGCAGCCCCACAGGAGGGGTTGGGGAGACCCAGTACTTC.

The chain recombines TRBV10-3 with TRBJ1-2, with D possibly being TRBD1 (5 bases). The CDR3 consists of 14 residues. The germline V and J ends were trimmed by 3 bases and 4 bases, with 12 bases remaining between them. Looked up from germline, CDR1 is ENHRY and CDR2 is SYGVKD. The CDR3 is CAISDQGLLYGYTF. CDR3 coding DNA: TGTGCCATCAGTGACCAGGGACTGCTCTATGGCTACACCTTC.

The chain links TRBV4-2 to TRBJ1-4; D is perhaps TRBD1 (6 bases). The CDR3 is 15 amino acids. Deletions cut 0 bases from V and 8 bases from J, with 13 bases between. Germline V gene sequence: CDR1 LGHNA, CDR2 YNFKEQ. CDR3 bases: TGTGCCAGCAGCCAAGATCGGCAGGGGAACGAAAAACTGTTTTTT. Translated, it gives CASSQDRQGNEKLFF.

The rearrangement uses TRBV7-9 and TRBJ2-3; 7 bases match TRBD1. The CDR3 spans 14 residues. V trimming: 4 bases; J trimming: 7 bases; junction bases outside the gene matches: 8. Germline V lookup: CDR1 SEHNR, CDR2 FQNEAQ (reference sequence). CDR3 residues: CASSSDRMQNTQYF. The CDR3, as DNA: TGTGCCAGCAGCTCGGACAGGATGCAGAATACGCAGTATTTT.

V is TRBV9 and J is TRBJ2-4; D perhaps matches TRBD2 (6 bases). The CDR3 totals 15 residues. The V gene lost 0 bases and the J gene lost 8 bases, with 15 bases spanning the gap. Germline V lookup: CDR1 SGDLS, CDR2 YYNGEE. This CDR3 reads CASSVEPGGEHIQYF. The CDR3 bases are TGTGCCAGCAGCGTAGAGCCCGGAGGGGAGCACATTCAGTACTTC. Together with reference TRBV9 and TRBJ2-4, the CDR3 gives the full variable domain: DSGVTQTPKHLITATGQRVTLRCSPRSGDLSVYWYQQSLDQGLQFLIQYYNGEERAKGNILERFSAQQFPDLHSELNLSSLELGDSALYFCASSVEPGGEHIQYFGAGTRLSVL.

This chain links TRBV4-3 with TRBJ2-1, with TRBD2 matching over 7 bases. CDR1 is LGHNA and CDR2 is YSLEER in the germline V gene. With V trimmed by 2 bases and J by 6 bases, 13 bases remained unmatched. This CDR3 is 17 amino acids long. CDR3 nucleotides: TGCGCCAGCAGCCAAATCCTGTCGGGACTAAAGGGCAATGAGCAGTTCTTC. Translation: CASSQILSGLKGNEQFF.